This T cell receptor (beta chain) was observed in a study of cytomegalovirus exposure and HLA in healthy donors. To note about this clone: The antigen remains undetermined. A junction end diverges from the germline sequence, so it may reflect a read error.

A multiplex PCR was run with 60 Vbeta primers and 13 Jbeta primers. Clones were read by immunoSEQ multiplex PCR, and TCRdb kept only the in-frame ones, dropping some. The sample has some 120,000 clones, 50% to 65% seen once; the top ten hold just under 9.5%. Overall study results and limits: It was reportedly the case that the classifier diagnosed cytomegalovirus status with high specificity and sensitivity.

The clonotype originates from a middle-aged woman in good health and CMV-seropositive. Source material: PBMCs.

Here the CDR3 reads CRAGASSGYTF. The CDR3 nucleotides are TGTAGGGCAGGGGCTTCTAGTGGCTACACCTTC. The rearrangement links TRBV20-1 to TRBJ1-2, with D possibly being TRBD1 (6 bases). Germline loops: CDR1 DFQATT, CDR2 SNEGSKA (reference sequence). The CDR3 is made up of 11 amino acids.